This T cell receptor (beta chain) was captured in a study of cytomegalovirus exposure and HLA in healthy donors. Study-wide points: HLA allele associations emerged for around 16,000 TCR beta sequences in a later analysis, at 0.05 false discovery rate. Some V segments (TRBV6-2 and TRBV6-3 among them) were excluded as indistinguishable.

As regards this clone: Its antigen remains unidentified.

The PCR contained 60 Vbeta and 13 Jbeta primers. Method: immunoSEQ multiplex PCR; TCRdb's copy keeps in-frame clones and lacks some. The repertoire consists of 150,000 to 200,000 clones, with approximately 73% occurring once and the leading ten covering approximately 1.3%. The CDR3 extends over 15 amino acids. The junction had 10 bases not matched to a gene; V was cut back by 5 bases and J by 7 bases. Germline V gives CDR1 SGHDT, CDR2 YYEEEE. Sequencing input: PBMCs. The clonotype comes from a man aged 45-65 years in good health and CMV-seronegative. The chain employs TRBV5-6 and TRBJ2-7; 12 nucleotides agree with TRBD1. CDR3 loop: CASRGGTGGQGEQYF. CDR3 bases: TGTGCCAGCAGGGGGGGGACAGGGGGCCAGGGGGAGCAGTACTTC.